One and the same sample provided the 11 T cell receptor beta chains below, sequenced in a study of beta chain features in type 1 diabetes. Findings and caveats of the study: Shorter TCRB CDR3s, moderately but significantly so, were found in Type 1 diabetes patients in all four CD4+ subsets.

Of the isolated RNA, all was reverse transcribed, and so the sequenced material was expressed TCRB transcripts. Profiled with immunoSEQ multiplex PCR; TCRdb holds only in-frame clones, not every one. The table lists a few hundred thousand clones, 15% of them singletons. These TCRs' antigens remain unknown. The material sequenced was naive CD4+ T cells from blood. The receptors derive from a man younger than 35 with type 1 diabetes.

This clone occurred a few times. The chain employs TRBV5-1 and TRBJ1-5; no reliable D call. CDR1 is SGHRS, CDR2 YFSETQ, per germline. Trimming took off 1 base at V and 2 bases at J, with 10 bases between the two ends. The CDR3 consists of 15 residues. For the CDR3, the DNA is TGCGCCAGCAGCTTGACGTCGGGTGGCAATCAGCCCCAGCATTTT. This translates into CASSLTSGGNQPQHF.

This clone has more than one count but fewer than ten. This chain uses TRBV5-4 with TRBJ2-5, with a tentative D call TRBD2 (6 bases). V shed 7 bases and J shed 7 bases, with 14 bases lying between them. CDR3 length equals 12 residues. Germline V CDR1 and CDR2: SGHNT, YYREEE (reference sequence). The CDR3 nucleotides are TGTGCCAGCGGCTCGGGAGCACGGACCCAGTACTTC. It translates to CASGSGARTQYF.

This clone was observed a few times. At the DNA level, this CDR3 is encoded by other sequences in the same sample as well. This chain connects TRBV5-1 to TRBJ2-3; unclear D gene. Germline lookup yields CDR1 SGHRS and CDR2 YFSETQ. Trimming cost V 0 bases and J 6 bases, with 5 bases left between them. This CDR3 has 12 residues. CDR3 in amino acids: CASSLAVDTQYF. The DNA for the CDR3 is TGCGCCAGCAGCTTGGCCGTGGATACGCAGTATTTT.

The chain couples TRBV30 to TRBJ1-4; no clear D. Trimming took off 4 bases at V and 7 bases at J, with 22 bases between the two ends. The CDR3 is 16 amino acids. Germline loops: CDR1 GTSNPN, CDR2 SVGIG (reference sequence). The CDR3 DNA reads as TGTGCCTGGACCATCAGAGTGGTGGGCAAGAGTGAAAAACTGTTTTTT. This codes for CAWTIRVVGKSEKLFF.

This clone has only a few counts. This sequence joins TRBV7-2 and TRBJ2-5; tentatively, D is TRBD1 (6 bases). Between the trimmed V and J ends, which lost 6 bases and 2 bases, there was a span of 13 bases. This CDR3 is built from 14 residues. Per the germline V gene, CDR1 is SGHTA and CDR2 is FQGNSA. CDR3 amino acids: CASSASGTQETQYF. The CDR3, as DNA: TGTGCCAGCAGTGCCTCCGGGACACAAGAGACCCAGTACTTC.

This rearrangement joins TRBV25-1 to TRBJ2-2; D not certain. This CDR3 is 15 amino acids long. V was cut by 4 bases and J by 1 base, with 10 bases left in between. Germline values: CDR1 MGHDK, CDR2 SYGVNS. CDR3 DNA: TGTGCCAGCAGTGCGTTACAGAGGAACACCGGGGAGCTGTTTTTT. It encodes CASSALQRNTGELFF.

The chain is built from TRBV7-9 and TRBJ2-2; the D gene is possibly TRBD1 (5 bases). Germline CDR1 and CDR2: SEHNR and FQNEAQ (reference sequence). This CDR3 spans 14 amino acids. V lost 6 bases and J lost 2, with 10 bases in between. CDR3 amino acids: CASSRDRNTGELFF. CDR3 nucleotide sequence: TGTGCCAGCAGTCGAGACAGAAACACCGGGGAGCTGTTTTTT.

In its sample, this clone was seen a few times. This chain links TRBV29-1 with TRBJ1-2, with TRBD1 identical over 7 bases. CDR3 length: 14 residues. Trimming cost V 2 bases and J 6 bases; bases outside gene matches: 9. CDR1 is SQVTM, CDR2 ANQGSEA, per germline. The CDR3: CSVEPDRVGNGYTF. In DNA, the CDR3 is TGCAGCGTTGAACCCGACAGGGTGGGCAATGGCTACACCTTC. The full variable domain, completed using reference TRBV29-1 and TRBJ1-2, is SAVISQKPSRDICQRGTSLTIQCQVDSQVTMMFWYRQQPGQSLTLIATANQGSEATYESGFVIDKFPISRPNLTFSTLTVSNMSPEDSSIYLCSVEPDRVGNGYTFGSGTRLTVV.

This chain uses TRBV28 with TRBJ1-2; possibly TRBD1 for D (5 bases). V lost 5 bases, J lost 4 bases, and 14 bases lay in between. Germline CDR1 is MDHEN and CDR2 is SYDVKM. This CDR3 has 14 residues. In nucleotides, the CDR3 is TGTGCCAGCAGTCACCCGACAGATCCCTATGGCTACACCTTC. It specifies CASSHPTDPYGYTF.

This clone occurred a few times. V is TRBV30 and J is TRBJ1-2; TRBD1 is a possible D gene (6 bases). V was pared by 6 bases and J by 2 bases, with 13 bases between. Per the germline V gene, CDR1 is GTSNPN and CDR2 is SVGIG (reference sequence). The CDR3 length is 13 residues. CDR3 in DNA: TGTGCCTGTTCCCAGACAGGCAACTATGGCTACACCTTC. The encoded protein is CACSQTGNYGYTF. Variable domain in full (rest from reference TRBV30 and TRBJ1-2): SQTIHQWPATLVQPVGSPLSLECTVEGTSNPNLYWYRQAAGRGLQLLFYSVGIGQISSEVPQNLSASRPQDRQFILSSKKLLLSDSGFYLCACSQTGNYGYTFGSGTRLTVV.

This clone was picked up a small number of times. The J gene is TRBJ1-5, the V gene TRBV4-3; D perhaps matches TRBD1 (6 bases). V shed 1 base and J shed 0 bases, with 7 bases lying between them. Looked up from germline, CDR1 is LGHNA and CDR2 is YSLEER. This CDR3 is built from 15 residues. The CDR3 here is CASSQGGRSNQPQHF. The DNA of the CDR3 is TGCGCCAGCAGCCAAGGGGGGCGTAGCAATCAGCCCCAGCATTTT.